These T cell receptor beta chains were read from a single sample in a study of T cell changes during pregnancy in multiple sclerosis. Repertoires were generated with immunoSEQ multiplex PCR, while TCRdb's copy carries only in-frame clones and drops some. The table has around 57,000 clones, around 92% seen once. Here the sequenced sample was CD4+ T cells from peripheral blood mononuclear cells, taken after pregnancy. These receptors all come from a female donor in good health, enrolled as a control in a pregnancy study. CDR3s leave out the opening cysteine and the closing phenylalanine or tryptophan. Each record gives: J gene, D gene, clone size, V gene, CDR3 protein. The D gene is left open where the match is weak. Clone size is stated in some rows and not others, as once, few, many or a class when expanded.

j_gene: TRBJ1-5; d_gene: TRBD1; abundance: -; v_gene: TRBV6-1; CDR3aa: ASSGLTGGVGQPQH
j_gene: TRBJ2-3; d_gene: TRBD2; abundance: -; v_gene: TRBV9; CDR3aa: ASSVSGLVGTDTQY
j_gene: TRBJ2-7; d_gene: -; abundance: -; v_gene: TRBV28; CDR3aa: ASSLGGLTYYEQY
j_gene: TRBJ1-2; d_gene: TRBD1; abundance: -; v_gene: TRBV7-6; CDR3aa: ASSPRDRGGYT
j_gene: TRBJ1-2; d_gene: -; abundance: few; v_gene: TRBV5-5; CDR3aa: ASSLSGGSGYT
j_gene: TRBJ2-7; d_gene: -; abundance: -; v_gene: TRBV9; CDR3aa: ASSAEALGEQY
j_gene: TRBJ1-3; d_gene: TRBD1; abundance: -; v_gene: TRBV6-5; CDR3aa: ASRQGTGNTIY
j_gene: TRBJ1-2; d_gene: -; abundance: -; v_gene: TRBV6-5; CDR3aa: ASSYSERAGRDGYT
j_gene: TRBJ2-7; d_gene: -; abundance: -; v_gene: TRBV5-4; CDR3aa: ASSLGPRVGDEQY
j_gene: TRBJ2-5; d_gene: -; abundance: -; v_gene: TRBV14; CDR3aa: ASSHRETQY
j_gene: TRBJ1-3; d_gene: -; abundance: -; v_gene: TRBV5-6; CDR3aa: ASSPPGRHTIY
j_gene: TRBJ2-5; d_gene: TRBD1; abundance: once; v_gene: TRBV18; CDR3aa: ASSPGQGGETQY
j_gene: TRBJ2-5; d_gene: TRBD1; abundance: -; v_gene: TRBV9; CDR3aa: ASSVGGQRQETQY
j_gene: TRBJ2-7; d_gene: TRBD1; abundance: once; v_gene: TRBV7-2; CDR3aa: ASSSQGSSYEQY
j_gene: TRBJ1-4; d_gene: -; abundance: once; v_gene: TRBV4-1; CDR3aa: ASSRPGLGNEKLF
j_gene: TRBJ2-1; d_gene: TRBD1; abundance: -; v_gene: TRBV27; CDR3aa: ASRRTGGYYNEQF
j_gene: TRBJ1-3; d_gene: -; abundance: -; v_gene: TRBV7-2; CDR3aa: ASSLSGSGNTIY
j_gene: TRBJ1-6; d_gene: TRBD1; abundance: -; v_gene: TRBV11-2; CDR3aa: ASSSDRANSPLH
j_gene: TRBJ1-1; d_gene: TRBD1; abundance: -; v_gene: TRBV28; CDR3aa: ASSVDRENTEAF
j_gene: TRBJ1-6; d_gene: TRBD1; abundance: once; v_gene: TRBV27; CDR3aa: ASSPWDRGNSPLH
j_gene: TRBJ2-5; d_gene: TRBD2; abundance: -; v_gene: TRBV28; CDR3aa: ASKTLAGGRTQY
j_gene: TRBJ1-1; d_gene: -; abundance: once; v_gene: TRBV19; CDR3aa: ASSFDRRMNTEAF
j_gene: TRBJ1-5; d_gene: -; abundance: -; v_gene: TRBV7-9; CDR3aa: ASSLRGNQPQH
j_gene: TRBJ1-3; d_gene: TRBD1; abundance: -; v_gene: TRBV6-1; CDR3aa: ASSDLQGGYSGNTIY
j_gene: TRBJ1-5; d_gene: TRBD1; abundance: -; v_gene: TRBV5-1; CDR3aa: ASSSDRGQPQH
j_gene: TRBJ2-3; d_gene: TRBD2; abundance: few; v_gene: TRBV4-3; CDR3aa: ASSQEPGGLTDTQY
j_gene: TRBJ1-5; d_gene: -; abundance: -; v_gene: TRBV6-1; CDR3aa: ASSEPMGSNQPQH
j_gene: TRBJ1-6; d_gene: -; abundance: few; v_gene: TRBV6-4; CDR3aa: ASITGPLH
j_gene: TRBJ1-2; d_gene: TRBD1; abundance: -; v_gene: TRBV7-2; CDR3aa: ASRVWDSQNYGYT
j_gene: TRBJ1-5; d_gene: TRBD1; abundance: -; v_gene: TRBV27; CDR3aa: ASGPQGAGNQPQH
j_gene: TRBJ2-7; d_gene: -; abundance: -; v_gene: TRBV18; CDR3aa: ASSPLRGGPY
j_gene: TRBJ2-7; d_gene: -; abundance: once; v_gene: TRBV19; CDR3aa: ASSMGGYEQY
j_gene: TRBJ2-2; d_gene: -; abundance: -; v_gene: TRBV7-2; CDR3aa: ASSLFGVTGELF
j_gene: TRBJ1-4; d_gene: -; abundance: -; v_gene: TRBV18; CDR3aa: ASSAGTEEKLF
j_gene: TRBJ2-3; d_gene: TRBD1; abundance: -; v_gene: TRBV2; CDR3aa: ASSAQGGTDTQY
j_gene: TRBJ2-7; d_gene: TRBD2; abundance: -; v_gene: TRBV30; CDR3aa: AWSSGKYEQY
j_gene: TRBJ1-1; d_gene: -; abundance: -; v_gene: TRBV7-9; CDR3aa: ASSPYTGLNTEAF
j_gene: TRBJ1-1; d_gene: -; abundance: -; v_gene: TRBV19; CDR3aa: ASLSRGNTEAF
j_gene: TRBJ2-5; d_gene: -; abundance: once; v_gene: TRBV2; CDR3aa: ASNGPPLETQY
j_gene: TRBJ1-6; d_gene: TRBD1; abundance: -; v_gene: TRBV4-3; CDR3aa: ASSQGQQGSSYNSPLH
j_gene: TRBJ2-5; d_gene: -; abundance: -; v_gene: TRBV11-2; CDR3aa: ASSLVREETQY
j_gene: TRBJ2-2; d_gene: -; abundance: -; v_gene: TRBV28; CDR3aa: ASRGGAIPGELF